Below, 27 T cell receptor beta chains from the same sample are listed, as sequenced in a study of T-cell reconstitution after alpha-beta-depleted transplantation in children. Unique molecular identifiers were used to barcode this TCRbeta library. TCRdb fed the PCR reads into MiXCR, producing one record per CDR3 protein. Seen here are roughly 300,000 distinct CDR3 sequences, around a tenth observed once, and the top ten hold 20% to 30%. The input for sequencing was peripheral blood, taken 180 days after TCRalphabeta/CD19-depleted stem cell transplant. The receptors shown here come from a male patient under 10 years old who had a stem cell transplant for chronic granulomatous disease, so the T cells may come from the graft donor.

In its sample, this clonotype was seen a few times. The V call is TRBV30, the J call TRBJ1-6; D remains ambiguous. In germline, CDR1 is GTSNPN, CDR2 SVGIG (reference sequence). The CDR3 totals 17 residues. With 0 bases removed from V and 7 bases from J, the gap between germline ends came to 19 bases. The CDR3 DNA is TGTGCCTGGAGTGTTTCCCGAGCTGGACGGACGAATTCACCCCTCCACTTT. As protein: CAWSVSRAGRTNSPLHF.

This clonotype was counted many times. The rearrangement links TRBV30 to TRBJ2-5, with 11 bases aligning to TRBD2. The CDR3 has 18 residues. V was pared by 5 bases and J by 5 bases, with 19 bases of the junction left unmatched. The V gene's germline CDR1 is GTSNPN and CDR2 SVGIG (reference sequence). The CDR3 DNA reads TGTGCCTGGGAAAGGCGAAGACCAATAGCGGGAGGGTGGGAGACCCAGTACTTC. This encodes CAWERRRPIAGGWETQYF.

This clonotype came up a few times. The rearrangement links TRBV12-3 or TRBV12-4 to TRBJ2-7, with TRBD2 identical over 11 bases. This CDR3 contains 17 residues. V shed 5 bases and J 6 bases; nucleotides not matched to a gene: 15. CDR3: CASSPKPSGRLSPEQYF. The CDR3 nucleotides read TGTGCCAGCAGTCCGAAACCTAGCGGGAGGTTATCCCCCGAGCAGTACTTC.

DNA for the CDR3: TGCAGTGCCAGGGGGAGGGGGCCCCCCTCGACAAGAAATCAGCCCCAGCATTTT. As protein: CSARGRGPPSTRNQPQHF. This rearrangement joins TRBV20-1 to TRBJ1-5, with 7 bases matching TRBD1. This CDR3 region has 18 residues. Per the germline V gene, CDR1 is DFQATT and CDR2 is SNEGSKA (reference sequence). The V and J ends lost 6 bases and 4 bases, in that order; junction bases with no gene match: 21.

This clonotype was detected a few times. The chain couples TRBV14 to TRBJ2-1, with D uncertain. Germline CDR1 reads SGHDN; CDR2 reads FVKESK. CDR3 size: 17 residues. V lost 0 bases and J 4 bases, leaving 16 bases between the germline ends. CDR3 nucleotide sequence: TGTGCCAGCAGCCAAGATTGGTCCAGACGTACTTACAATGAGCAGTTCTTC. Amino acid sequence: CASSQDWSRRTYNEQFF.

This clonotype was recorded many times. The genes are TRBV12-3 or TRBV12-4 and TRBJ1-6; possible D gene TRBD1, 6 bases. Trimming took 2 bases from V and 10 from J, leaving 15 bases between them. There are 15 residues in the CDR3. The CDR3: CASSLSVQGESPLHF. In nucleotides, the CDR3 is TGTGCCAGCAGTTTATCAGTACAGGGTGAATCACCCCTCCACTTT.

This clonotype came up many times. CDR3 DNA sequence: TGTGCCAGCAGCGGGACGGGGCAACCCTACGAGCAGTACTTC. Protein: CASSGTGQPYEQYF. The J gene is TRBJ2-7, the V gene TRBV5-6; D could derive from TRBD1 or TRBD2 (5 bases each). There are 14 residues in the CDR3. Germline CDR1 SGHDT, CDR2 YYEEEE. Between the trimmed V and J ends, which lost 4 bases and 2 bases, there was a span of 13 bases. The whole variable domain, filled in from reference TRBV5-6 and TRBJ2-7, reads DAGVTQSPTHLIKTRGQQVTLRCSPKSGHDTVSWYQQALGQGPQFIFQYYEEEERQRGNFPDRFSGHQFPNYSSELNVNALLLGDSALYLCASSGTGQPYEQYFGPGTRLTVT.

The gene calls are TRBV12-3 or TRBV12-4 and TRBJ2-5, with 10 bases fitting TRBD2. CDR3 size: 19 residues. After removal of 6 bases from V and 1 base from J, the junction contained 17 bases not matched to a gene. The CDR3: CASSPGSGRALRPQETQYF. The CDR3 DNA is TGTGCCAGCAGCCCGGGAAGCGGGAGGGCCCTGCGACCCCAAGAGACCCAGTACTTC.

This clonotype was seen many times. The chain is built from TRBV28 and TRBJ2-5, with 9 bases identical to TRBD1. Looked up from germline, CDR1 is MDHEN and CDR2 is SYDVKM. V lost 3 bases, J lost 1 base, and 3 bases stayed unmatched. The CDR3 has 15 amino acids. The DNA for the CDR3 is TGTGCCAGCAGTTTGGGGACAGGGTTCCAAGAGACCCAGTACTTC. Its protein is CASSLGTGFQETQYF.

The rearrangement uses TRBV5-1 and TRBJ2-1, with D tentatively TRBD1 (6 bases). The CDR3 consists of 20 residues. The V gene's germline CDR1 is SGHRS and CDR2 YFSETQ. V was pared by 0 bases and J by 3 bases, with 25 bases between. The CDR3 DNA sequence: TGCGCCAGCAGCTTGGCAGAACAGGGTGGTGTTCAGTTCTACTACAATGAGCAGTTCTTC. Translating it yields CASSLAEQGGVQFYYNEQFF.

This clonotype has ten or more counts. The rearrangement joins TRBV7-9 to TRBJ2-5; perhaps D is TRBD1 or TRBD2 (5 bases each). This CDR3 region has 15 residues. The ends were cut back, 0 bases at V and 6 bases at J, with 14 bases in the middle. The V gene's germline CDR1 is SEHNR and CDR2 FQNEAQ (reference sequence). The DNA of the CDR3 is TGTGCCAGCAGCTTAGCCAGGGTGGGGGTGCAGACCCAGTACTTC. Translation: CASSLARVGVQTQYF.

With regard to this clonotype: Being one base from a much bigger clone, this may be a read error. This rearrangement joins TRBV6-1 to TRBJ1-5, with D maybe TRBD1 (6 bases). The V gene's germline CDR1 is MNHNS and CDR2 SASEGT. The CDR3 totals 15 residues. Between the trimmed V and J ends, which lost 3 bases and 6 bases, there was a span of 15 bases. CDR3 residues: CASSDCGGASQPQHF. In nucleotides, the CDR3 is TGTGCCAGCAGTGATTGTGGGGGGGCATCTCAGCCCCAGCATTTT.

This clonotype was seen repeatedly, ten times or more. The chain recombines TRBV7-2 with TRBJ1-5; 11 nucleotides match TRBD1. V dropped 2 bases and J dropped 4; count of bases not matched to a gene: 4. Germline V gene lookup returns CDR1 SGHTA and CDR2 FQGNSA. The CDR3 has 16 amino acids. CDR3 in DNA: TGTGCCAGCAGCTTAAGGGACAGGGGGTCGAATCAGCCCCAGCATTTT. It is translated as CASSLRDRGSNQPQHF. Full variable domain (missing parts from reference TRBV7-2 and TRBJ1-5): GAGVSQSPSNKVTEKGKDVELRCDPISGHTALYWYRQSLGQGLEFLIYFQGNSAPDKSGLPSDRFSAERTGGSVSTLTIQRTQQEDSAVYLCASSLRDRGSNQPQHFGDGTRLSIL.

This rearrangement joins TRBV27 to TRBJ2-1; 9 bases map to TRBD2. V dropped 2 bases and J dropped 7; count of bases not matched to a gene: 9. The germline gives CDR1 MNHEY, CDR2 SMNVEV (reference sequence). This CDR3 comprises 16 residues. The CDR3 nucleotides are TGTGCCAGCAGTTTAGGGCGGGAGGGCCTTGAGAATGAGCAGTTCTTC. Residues: CASSLGREGLENEQFF.

This rearrangement joins TRBV2 to TRBJ2-1; D call uncertain. V lost 6 bases and J lost 9, with 12 bases in between. The germline V gene has CDR1 SNHLY and CDR2 FYNNEI. CDR3 size: 12 residues. CDR3 nucleotides: TGTGCCAGCAGAGAGACCAACAGTGAGCAGTTCTTC. It specifies CASRETNSEQFF.

Many counts were recorded for this clonotype. This chain links TRBV7-6 with TRBJ2-5, with D unresolved. Germline V gene data show CDR1 as SGHVS and CDR2 as FNYEAQ. The V and J ends lost 3 bases and 5 bases respectively, with 7 bases between them. CDR3 length equals 12 residues. Here the CDR3 reads CASSFPAETQYF. CDR3 nucleotides: TGTGCCAGCAGCTTCCCTGCGGAGACCCAGTACTTC.

The chain is built from TRBV19 and TRBJ2-2; D uncertain. This CDR3 comprises 14 residues. The germline V and J ends were trimmed by 2 bases and 5 bases, with 9 bases remaining between them. CDR1 is LNHDA and CDR2 is SQIVND in the germline V gene (reference sequence). CDR3 nucleotides: TGTGCCAGTAGTATACTTGGGGAAACCGGGGAGCTGTTTTTT. Amino acids: CASSILGETGELFF.

This clonotype was detected many times. The chain joins TRBV7-3 to TRBJ2-7; possibly TRBD2 for D (6 bases). Trimming left V 2 bases short and J 5 bases short, with 13 bases between. The CDR3 spans 14 residues. Germline V gene lookup returns CDR1 SGHTA and CDR2 FQGTGA. CDR3 region: CASSLLAGGNEQYF. The CDR3 DNA reads TGTGCCAGCAGCTTATTGGCCGGGGGAAACGAGCAGTACTTC.

This clonotype showed up many times. The chain recombines TRBV29-1 with TRBJ2-2, with D uncertain. The CDR3 loop spans 14 amino acids. The ends were cut back, 0 bases at V and 2 bases at J, with 7 bases in the middle. Germline V gene data show CDR1 as SQVTM and CDR2 as ANQGSEA. CDR3 in amino acids: CSVEDPPNTGELFF. The CDR3 bases are TGCAGCGTTGAAGATCCGCCAAACACCGGGGAGCTGTTTTTT.

This clonotype has a count of ten or more. The J gene is TRBJ2-7, the V gene TRBV29-1; a weak D match, TRBD1 (6 bases). From germline, CDR1 is SQVTM and CDR2 ANQGSEA. The germline V and J ends were trimmed by 7 bases and 3 bases, with 16 bases remaining between them. The CDR3 length is 13 residues. The CDR3: CSALKADSYEQYF. DNA of the CDR3: TGCAGCGCCCTCAAGGCGGACAGCTACGAGCAGTACTTC.

This clonotype was found many times. This chain uses TRBV29-1 with TRBJ2-5; 10 bases map to TRBD2. Germline lookup yields CDR1 SQVTM and CDR2 ANQGSEA. J was trimmed by 2 bases and V by 4 bases; bases with no gene match: 7. The CDR3 runs to 15 residues. CDR3 in amino acids: CSVGGLAKPQETQYF. In DNA, the CDR3 is TGCAGCGTTGGGGGACTAGCGAAACCTCAAGAGACCCAGTACTTC.

The chain uses TRBV12-3 or TRBV12-4 and TRBJ2-3; weak D call: TRBD2 (7 bases). This CDR3 has 17 residues. Trimming shortened V by 6 bases and J by 2 bases, and 21 bases separated the two germline ends. Written as DNA, the CDR3 is TGTGCCAGCAGCTCCTCTTGGGGGGGGGCCGTCACAGATACGCAGTATTTT. Amino acids: CASSSSWGGAVTDTQYF.

V gene TRBV6-1 combines with J gene TRBJ2-3; D is unresolved. The V end lost 6 bases, the J end lost 2 bases, and 15 bases lay between the germline ends. Germline CDR1 reads MNHNS; CDR2 reads SASEGT. The CDR3 runs 15 residues. CDR3: CASSKRAGPTDTQYF. CDR3 coding DNA: TGTGCCAGCAGCAAACGAGCCGGACCCACAGATACGCAGTATTTT.

This clonotype was observed at least ten times. V is TRBV29-1 and J is TRBJ1-2; no reliable D call. CDR3 length: 9 amino acids. Trimming took 3 bases from V and 5 from J, leaving 1 base between them. Germline V gene data show CDR1 as SQVTM and CDR2 as ANQGSEA. This chain's CDR3 is CSVEYGYTF. As DNA, the CDR3 is TGCAGCGTTGAGTATGGCTACACCTTC.

This clonotype was detected ten times or more. The chain is built from TRBV12-3 or TRBV12-4 and TRBJ2-2; D gene ambiguous. This CDR3 is built from 14 residues. Deletions cut 3 bases from V and 3 bases from J, with 8 bases between. The chain's CDR3 is CASSLNGHTGELFF. For the CDR3, the DNA is TGTGCCAGCAGTTTGAACGGGCACACCGGGGAGCTGTTTTTT.

This clonotype showed up many times. V and J are TRBV7-9 and TRBJ2-5; TRBD1 is a possible D gene (6 bases). The germline V gene encodes CDR1 SEHNR and CDR2 FQNEAQ (reference sequence). There are 16 residues in the CDR3. V shed 5 bases and J shed 1 base, with 17 bases lying between them. The CDR3, as DNA: TGTGCCAGCAGCCCAGGACAGATTCTCTTCCAAGAGACCCAGTACTTC. Translated, it gives CASSPGQILFQETQYF. The entire variable domain, with the rest obtained from reference TRBV7-9 and TRBJ2-5, is as follows: DTGVSQNPRHKITKRGQNVTFRCDPISEHNRLYWYRQTLGQGPEFLTYFQNEAQLEKSRLLSDRFSAERPKGSFSTLEIQRTEQGDSAMYLCASSPGQILFQETQYFGPGTRLLVL.

This clonotype has a count of ten or more. The rearrangement uses TRBV29-1 and TRBJ2-2, with D perhaps TRBD2 (5 bases). Trimming shortened V by 7 bases and J by 4 bases, and 10 bases separated the two germline ends. Germline lookup yields CDR1 SQVTM and CDR2 ANQGSEA. CDR3 length: 12 residues. The CDR3: CSGGIPTGELFF. In nucleotides, the CDR3 is TGCAGCGGAGGGATTCCCACCGGGGAGCTGTTTTTT.